The 32 T cell receptor beta chains given below trace back to one sample, sequenced in a study of T cells in Graves' hyperthyroidism and ophthalmopathy. Amplified TCR beta CDR3 regions derived from RNA transcripts. The TCR CDR3 first-round RT-PCR relied on the HTBI primer set. TCRdb re-analysed the multiplex PCR reads in MiXCR, keeping a single row per CDR3 protein. The table records roughly 380,000 distinct CDR3 sequences, about 19% of them present only once. The sample consisted of blood. The receptor set was obtained from a young woman with Graves' hyperthyroidism.

The chain uses TRBV9 and TRBJ2-5; 8 bases fit TRBD2. Per the germline V gene, CDR1 is SGDLS and CDR2 is YYNGEE. V trimming: 0 bases; J trimming: 5 bases; junction bases outside the gene matches: 12. The CDR3 spans 17 residues. CDR3 sequence reads: CASSVGNSGAFQETQYF. In nucleotides, the CDR3 is TGTGCCAGCAGCGTAGGTAATAGCGGGGCCTTTCAGGAGACCCAGTACTTC.

The chain combines TRBV6-1 with TRBJ1-6; TRBD1 matches at 8 bases. Trimming took 8 bases from V and 7 from J; bases not matched to a gene: 4. CDR3 length equals 13 residues. Germline V gene sequence: CDR1 MNHNS, CDR2 SASEGT. In DNA form, the CDR3 reads TGTGCCAGCCAGACAGGGGCGAATTCACCCCTCCACTTT. Amino acids: CASQTGANSPLHF.

This clonotype has a count of ten or more. The chain uses TRBV20-1 and TRBJ2-2; 9 nucleotides match TRBD2. The CDR3 has 15 amino acids. J gave up 3 bases and V 4 bases, and 6 bases lay outside the gene matches. The germline CDR1 and CDR2 sequences are DFQATT and SNEGSKA (reference sequence). The CDR3 region has the DNA TGCAGTGCTAAAATTAGCGGGGGCGACACCGGGGAGCTGTTTTTT. As protein: CSAKISGGDTGELFF.

V is TRBV29-1 and J is TRBJ2-7; D may be TRBD1 (6 bases). This CDR3 region has 11 residues. Per the germline V gene, CDR1 is SQVTM and CDR2 is ANQGSEA. Trimming took off 7 bases at V and 3 bases at J, with 10 bases between the two ends. CDR3 coding DNA: TGCAGCGCGGGACACATCTACGAGCAGTACTTC. Translating gives CSAGHIYEQYF.

There are many counts of this clonotype. The rearrangement uses TRBV6-1 and TRBJ1-3; unclear D gene. The germline V and J ends were trimmed by 7 bases and 4 bases, with 8 bases remaining between them. The germline CDR1 and CDR2 sequences are MNHNS and SASEGT. The CDR3 length is 12 residues. CDR3 amino acids: CASKVGGNTIYF. CDR3 bases: TGTGCCAGCAAAGTTGGAGGAAACACCATATATTTT.

This clonotype has at least ten counts. The V gene is TRBV3-1, the J gene TRBJ2-2; unclear D gene. This CDR3 has 17 amino acids. V was pared by 0 bases and J by 0 bases, with 11 bases between. Germline assignment: CDR1 LGHDT and CDR2 YNNKEL (reference sequence). The CDR3 DNA follows: TGTGCCAGCAGCCAAGAGGCCCCCTTTGCGAACACCGGGGAGCTGTTTTTT. It is translated as CASSQEAPFANTGELFF.

This clonotype appeared many times. The V and J genes are TRBV11-1 and TRBJ1-1, with a tentative D call TRBD1 (5 bases). V lost 5 bases to trimming and J lost 6 bases, with 25 bases between them. CDR3 size: 17 residues. Germline V gene data show CDR1 as SGHAT and CDR2 as FQDESV (reference sequence). The CDR3: CASSPLSEGTGAAEAFF. DNA of the CDR3: TGTGCCAGCAGCCCTCTCTCGGAGGGGACTGGGGCGGCTGAAGCTTTCTTT.

Points on this clonotype: One junction end disagrees with the germline gene, perhaps due to a read error. The V and J genes are TRBV5-1 and TRBJ2-7; 7 bases map to TRBD1. CDR1 is SGHRS and CDR2 is YFSETQ in the germline V gene. The CDR3 runs 14 residues. The CDR3 DNA reads as TGCGCCAGCAGCAAAGGGACAGCAACCTACGAGCGGTACTTC. The encoded protein is CASSKGTATYERYF.

This chain uses TRBV6-1 with TRBJ2-7; D unclear. The CDR3 has 15 residues. Germline lookup yields CDR1 MNHNS and CDR2 SASEGT. V shed 0 bases and J shed 2 bases, with 11 bases lying between them. CDR3 coding DNA: TGTGCCAGCAGTGAAGCGTCGCTAACAGCCTACGAGCAGTACTTC. Residues: CASSEASLTAYEQYF.

The table lists this clonotype with many counts. V is TRBV6-1 and J is TRBJ2-7; perhaps D is TRBD1 or TRBD2 (5 bases each). Trimming took off 7 bases at V and 3 bases at J, with 22 bases between the two ends. The length of the CDR3 is 16 residues. Germline V gives CDR1 MNHNS, CDR2 SASEGT. The CDR3 sequence is CASTQPPGRGVYEQYF. In DNA form, the CDR3 reads TGTGCCAGCACCCAACCACCGGGGCGTGGTGTCTACGAGCAGTACTTC.

This clonotype has a count of ten or more. The chain has TRBV6-1 and TRBJ1-2; weak D call: TRBD1 (5 bases). The V gene's germline CDR1 is MNHNS and CDR2 SASEGT. Trimming pared 7 bases from V and 5 bases from J, leaving 14 bases between. CDR3 size: 13 residues. The CDR3 region has the DNA TGTGCCAGCAAAACCGGGACGGATTATGGCTACACCTTC. Translated: CASKTGTDYGYTF.

A few counts support this clonotype. With a much larger clone just one base away, this may be a read error. The rearrangement joins TRBV12-3 or TRBV12-4 to TRBJ2-5, with D maybe TRBD2 (7 bases). The CDR3 is made up of 14 amino acids. V shed 3 bases and J shed 6 bases, with 14 bases lying between them. Here the CDR3 reads CASSLLGGPKTQYF. For the CDR3, the DNA is TGTGCCAGCAGTTTGCTGGGGGGGCCGAAGACCCAGTACTTC.

This chain connects TRBV12-3 or TRBV12-4 to TRBJ2-7; D is unclear. The V and J ends lost 3 bases and 6 bases respectively, with 9 bases between them. The CDR3 sequence is 12 residues long. The CDR3 sequence is CASSLVWGEQYF. CDR3 bases: TGTGCCAGCAGTTTGGTATGGGGCGAGCAGTACTTC.

This clonotype was counted ten times or more. This chain joins TRBV20-1 and TRBJ2-7; 9 bases are shared with TRBD1. The CDR3 loop spans 13 amino acids. Germline V lookup: CDR1 DFQATT, CDR2 SNEGSKA (reference sequence). With V trimmed by 5 bases and J by 1 base, 3 bases remained unmatched. The CDR3 loop reads CSAGGTGSYEQYF. CDR3 DNA sequence: TGCAGTGCTGGCGGGACAGGGTCCTACGAGCAGTACTTC.

There are many counts of this clonotype. The chain employs TRBV6-1 and TRBJ1-1, with 7 bases lining up with TRBD1. The J segment lost 7 bases and the V segment lost 9 bases, leaving 11 bases of the junction unmatched. The CDR3 has 13 amino acids. Germline V CDR1 and CDR2: MNHNS, SASEGT. The CDR3 nucleotides are TGTGCCAGTCGAAAAGGGGGCCAGGGTGAAGCTTTCTTT. The encoded protein is CASRKGGQGEAFF.

Many counts were recorded for this clonotype. The chain combines TRBV7-9 with TRBJ2-7; 7 positions agree with TRBD1. V was pared by 1 base and J by 1 base, with 7 bases of the junction left unmatched. This CDR3 comprises 16 residues. Germline CDR1 and CDR2: SEHNR and FQNEAQ (reference sequence). The CDR3 here is CASSLGIDRDSYEQYF. The DNA of the CDR3 is TGTGCCAGCAGCTTAGGAATAGACAGGGATTCCTACGAGCAGTACTTC.

The V call is TRBV27, the J call TRBJ2-5; D not resolved. V was shortened by 4 bases and J by 4 bases, with 22 bases between the two germline ends. This CDR3 has 17 amino acids. Per the germline V gene, CDR1 is MNHEY and CDR2 is SMNVEV (reference sequence). The CDR3 sequence: CASSSPSDPARRETQYF. The CDR3 DNA is TGTGCCAGCAGTTCCCCCTCCGATCCAGCCAGAAGAGAGACCCAGTACTTC.

This clonotype occurred many times. The genes are TRBV20-1 and TRBJ2-5; the match to TRBD2 covers 12 bases. V gave up 5 bases and J gave up 4 bases; unmatched junction bases: 11. Germline lookup yields CDR1 DFQATT and CDR2 SNEGSKA (reference sequence). The CDR3 has 16 residues. CDR3 bases: TGCAGTGCTTTCCTAGCGGGGGGGCCCGGAGGAGAGACCCAGTACTTC. Its translation: CSAFLAGGPGGETQYF.

The chain uses TRBV20-1 and TRBJ2-7, with TRBD1 matching over 7 bases. Losses at the gene ends were 7 bases for V and 0 bases for J; bases not matched to a gene: 9. Germline CDR1 is DFQATT and CDR2 is SNEGSKA (reference sequence). The CDR3 loop spans 14 amino acids. CDR3 in DNA: TGCAGTGTATTTAACGGGGACAGCTCCTACGAGCAGTACTTC. This gives the protein CSVFNGDSSYEQYF.

This clonotype was observed at least ten times. The chain combines TRBV28 with TRBJ1-1, with D unclear. CDR1 is MDHEN and CDR2 is SYDVKM in the germline V gene. The CDR3 is 12 residues long. Trimming stripped 3 bases from V and 2 bases from J, with 4 bases between. In nucleotides, the CDR3 is TGTGCCAGCAGTTTGTCAAACACTGAAGCTTTCTTT. It codes for CASSLSNTEAFF.

This chain links TRBV29-1 with TRBJ1-1, with D uncertain. CDR1 SQVTM and CDR2 ANQGSEA come from the germline V gene. Trimming shortened V by 1 base and J by 4 bases, and 10 bases separated the two germline ends. CDR3 length: 13 amino acids. For the CDR3, the DNA is TGCAGCGTTGAAGTCTCACAACGCACTGAAGCTTTCTTT. Amino acid sequence: CSVEVSQRTEAFF.

This clonotype appeared many times. V and J are TRBV30 and TRBJ2-5; D remains ambiguous. Germline CDR1 reads GTSNPN; CDR2 reads SVGIG (reference sequence). Between the trimmed V and J ends, which lost 3 bases and 4 bases, there was a span of 15 bases. The CDR3 has 14 residues. CDR3 region: CAWRERRYLETQYF. The CDR3 DNA sequence: TGTGCCTGGAGGGAAAGACGGTACCTAGAGACCCAGTACTTC.

This clonotype was detected ten times or more. The chain uses TRBV20-1 and TRBJ1-5; no firm D call. The CDR3 has 13 residues. V dropped 6 bases and J dropped 0 bases, with 9 bases sitting between them. From germline, CDR1 is DFQATT and CDR2 SNEGSKA (reference sequence). Written as DNA, the CDR3 is TGCAGTGCCGAGGAGAATAGCAATCAGCCCCAGCATTTT. Encoded protein: CSAEENSNQPQHF.

In its sample, this clonotype was seen many times. The chain recombines TRBV11-2 with TRBJ1-1, with D unclear. The CDR3 spans 12 residues. Trimming left V 0 bases short and J 6 bases short, with 5 bases between. Germline CDR1 reads SGHAT; CDR2 reads FQNNGV. The CDR3 region is CASSLEVAEAFF. CDR3 nucleotides: TGTGCCAGCAGCTTAGAGGTGGCTGAAGCTTTCTTT.

This clonotype has more than one count but fewer than ten. The chain recombines TRBV6-1 with TRBJ2-5; perhaps TRBD2 as D (6 bases). The V and J ends lost 6 bases and 4 bases respectively, with 15 bases between them. Germline V gene lookup returns CDR1 MNHNS and CDR2 SASEGT. The CDR3 length is 14 residues. CDR3 nucleotides: TGTGCCAGCAGCCAGACTAGTTTAGGAGAGACCCAGTACTTC. This codes for CASSQTSLGETQYF.

V and J are TRBV18 and TRBJ1-1; D uncertain. V lost 3 bases, J lost 4 bases, and 9 bases lay in between. CDR3 length: 13 amino acids. Germline CDR1 and CDR2: KGHSH and LQKENI. CDR3 sequence reads: CASSPGDGTEAFF. CDR3 nucleotides: TGTGCCAGCTCACCGGGTGACGGCACTGAAGCTTTCTTT.

The sample holds many counts of this clonotype. V is TRBV6-5 and J is TRBJ2-7; no reliable D call. CDR3 length: 13 residues. Germline CDR1 reads MNHEY; CDR2 reads SVGAGI. The V and J ends lost 1 base and 2 bases respectively, with 6 bases between them. The CDR3 DNA is TGTGCCAGCAGTTACTTGACAACCTACGAGCAGTACTTC. Translation: CASSYLTTYEQYF.

This clonotype was counted ten times or more. The rearrangement links TRBV7-8 to TRBJ1-5, with 7 bases fitting TRBD1. The CDR3 contains 14 residues. Germline V gives CDR1 SGHVS, CDR2 FQNEAQ. With 5 bases clipped from V and 9 bases from J, the junction kept 10 bases outside the gene matches. CDR3 bases: TGTGCCAGCAGCCCAGGGACAGTCGGGTTGCCCCAGCATTTT. Encoded protein: CASSPGTVGLPQHF.

In its sample, this clonotype was seen a few times. This chain connects TRBV2 to TRBJ1-6; D not resolved. The CDR3 runs 17 residues. V shed 10 bases and J shed 0 bases, with 19 bases lying between them. Germline V lookup: CDR1 SNHLY, CDR2 FYNNEI. The CDR3 sequence is CANIPPGESSYNSPLHF. For the CDR3, the DNA is TGTGCCAACATCCCCCCAGGAGAGAGCTCCTATAATTCACCCCTCCACTTT.

This clonotype has a count of ten or more. The CDR3, as DNA: TGTGCCAGCGGGCGTTCGACAGGGGGTCTCTACGAGCAGTACTTC. Translating it yields CASGRSTGGLYEQYF. The rearrangement joins TRBV27 to TRBJ2-7, with 9 nucleotides matching TRBD1. CDR3 size: 15 residues. With 8 bases clipped from V and 3 bases from J, the junction kept 11 bases outside the gene matches. Germline loops: CDR1 MNHEY, CDR2 SMNVEV (reference sequence).

A few counts support this clonotype. The rearrangement joins TRBV4-1 to TRBJ1-2, with D possibly TRBD1 on 5 matching bases. The germline V gene encodes CDR1 MGHRA and CDR2 YSYEKL. The V end lost 3 bases, the J end lost 3 bases, and 14 bases lay between the germline ends. CDR3 length equals 15 residues. DNA for the CDR3: TGCGCCAGCAGCCATCTTTCGCAGGGTGACTATGGCTACACCTTC. Its translation: CASSHLSQGDYGYTF.

This clonotype was seen repeatedly, ten times or more. With a much larger clone just one base away, this may be a read error. The chain uses TRBV6-5 and TRBJ1-2; D uncertain. This CDR3 comprises 12 residues. V lost 2 bases, J lost 7 bases, and 8 bases lay in between. Germline V gene lookup returns CDR1 MNHEY and CDR2 SVGAGI. The CDR3 DNA is TGTGCCAGCAGTTACGCCCGAAGTGGCTACACCTTC. Amino acid sequence: CASSYARSGYTF.